The clone carrying this T cell receptor (beta chain) showed up just a few times. Its antigen is not identified. TCRdb reanalysed the 5' RACE reads using MiXCR and keeps one entry per CDR3 protein. The sample carries hundreds of thousands of distinct CDR3 sequences, roughly 7.1% recorded once. This record belongs to a study of identical twins. The study's findings and limits: Models underestimated out-of-frame TCR alpha sharing in monozygotic twins.

CDR3 size: 14 residues. Germline V gene data show CDR1 as SEHNR and CDR2 as FQNEAQ (reference sequence). V gave up 3 bases and J gave up 8 bases, with 13 bases separating them. This sample also belongs to another study, concerning yellow fever vaccine responses in identical twins.

The genes are TRBV7-9 and TRBJ1-4; D gene unclear. The sequencing sample was made of PBMCs. This sequence was found in a woman between 18 and 29 years old in good health. Written as DNA, the CDR3 is TGTGCCAGCAGCTTGCCATATAGTGGGGAAAAACTGTTTTTT. It yields the protein CASSLPYSGEKLFF.